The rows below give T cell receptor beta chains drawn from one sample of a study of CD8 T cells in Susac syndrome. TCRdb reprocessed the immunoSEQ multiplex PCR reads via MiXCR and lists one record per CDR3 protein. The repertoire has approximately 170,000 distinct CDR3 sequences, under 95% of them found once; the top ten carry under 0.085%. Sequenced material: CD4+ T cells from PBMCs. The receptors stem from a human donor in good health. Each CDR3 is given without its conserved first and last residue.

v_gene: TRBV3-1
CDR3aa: ASSPLPGLAGGPQETQY

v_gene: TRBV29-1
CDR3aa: SVQRGTTTDTQY

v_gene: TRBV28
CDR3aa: ASSPPRTGLSTDTQY

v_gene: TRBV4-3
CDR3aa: ASSQDLRGTRMGPNSPLH

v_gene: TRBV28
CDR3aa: ASSFSQGAETQY

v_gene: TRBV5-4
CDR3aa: ASSMTETQY

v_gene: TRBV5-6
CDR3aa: ASSLVSVGGETQY

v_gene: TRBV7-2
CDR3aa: ASSLQQRDTQY

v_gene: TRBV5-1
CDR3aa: ASSLEAGHSGANVLT

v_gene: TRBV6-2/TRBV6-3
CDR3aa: ASSYIQEAQPQH

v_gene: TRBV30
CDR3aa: AWSRPRLRSYEQY

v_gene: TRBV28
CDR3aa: ASSFGSYGYT

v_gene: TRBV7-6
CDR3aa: ASSLYGVAGYT

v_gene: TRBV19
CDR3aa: ASSIWGGEKLF

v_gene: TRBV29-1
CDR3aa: SVEDQWGTEAF

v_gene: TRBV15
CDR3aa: ATSRLAGSYEQY

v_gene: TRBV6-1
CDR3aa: ASYSGDPKNIQY

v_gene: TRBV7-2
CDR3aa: ASSLALRGRGALFTEAF

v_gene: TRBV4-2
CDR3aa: ASSQDQTPSGNTIY

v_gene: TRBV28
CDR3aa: ASTVGLRTYEQY

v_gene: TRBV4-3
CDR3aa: ASSQDPQFPNSPLH

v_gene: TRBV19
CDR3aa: ASSPSPWELNTEAF

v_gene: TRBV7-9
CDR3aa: ASSFHDGTGSSPLH

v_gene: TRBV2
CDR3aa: ASHSGTTDYEQY

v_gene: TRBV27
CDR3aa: ASSPLGGAGANVLT

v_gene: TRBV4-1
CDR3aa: ASSQDHTSGSSYEQY

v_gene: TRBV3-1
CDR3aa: ASSVKASYGYT

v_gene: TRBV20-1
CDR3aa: SASTSTAYGYT

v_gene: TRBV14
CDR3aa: ASSQVYRPTEAF

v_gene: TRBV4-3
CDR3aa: ASSQVTGANTEAF

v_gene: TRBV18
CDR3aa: ASSLTSGSDNEQF

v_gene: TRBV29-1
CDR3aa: SVWGGNEKLF

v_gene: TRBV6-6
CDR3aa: ASTRASFQETQY

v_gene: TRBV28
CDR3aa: ASRWVTNQPQH

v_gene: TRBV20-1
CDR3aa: RATQRLQETQY

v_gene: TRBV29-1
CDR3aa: SVGSVTEAF

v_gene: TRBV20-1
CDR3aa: SAHNRGNTEAF

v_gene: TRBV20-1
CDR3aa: SARDQGDFLENIQY

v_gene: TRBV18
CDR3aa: ASSEQTYEQY

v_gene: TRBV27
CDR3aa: ASSSLGDRPF

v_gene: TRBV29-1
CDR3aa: SVEPRPDLEAF

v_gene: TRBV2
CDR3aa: ASSPSGGANQPQH

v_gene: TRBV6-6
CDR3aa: ASTLGLAGNIQY

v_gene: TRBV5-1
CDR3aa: ASSSVLAGGSYEQY

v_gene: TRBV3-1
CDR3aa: ASSPTSGRAFGTDTQY

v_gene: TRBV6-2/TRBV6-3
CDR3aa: ASTPAGRDYEQY

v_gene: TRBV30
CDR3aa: AWSESSYNSPLH

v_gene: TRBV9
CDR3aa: ASSVGQGRHYGYT

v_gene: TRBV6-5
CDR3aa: ASSYYRVDTEAF

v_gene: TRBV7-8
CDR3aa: ASSLVGGLAGGPEEETQY

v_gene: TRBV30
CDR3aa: AWSQGANQPQH

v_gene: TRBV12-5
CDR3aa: ASGLADTQY

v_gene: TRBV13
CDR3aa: ASSLLGAPGGYT

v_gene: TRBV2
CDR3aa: ASSDRRAGAGELF

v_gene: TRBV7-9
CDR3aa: ASSFRGFQETQY

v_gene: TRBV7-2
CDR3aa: ASSALAGVEQF

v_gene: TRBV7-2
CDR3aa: ASSLALSGAYGYT

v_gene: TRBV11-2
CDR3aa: ASSSGWGTQY